The TCR beta chain under discussion was sequenced for a study of blood T cell repertoires in COVID-19. Whole-study context: Whether acute or convalescent, the COVID-19 samples came from the United States, Italy and Spain. T cells, B-cell-depleted T cells, or PBMCs supplied cDNA or gDNA.

In the source study's methods: How many nucleated cells were present was estimated from reference gene primer amplification. Some clones are missing from TCRdb's copy, which holds only in-frame ones; the method was immunoSEQ multiplex PCR. That table gives V, J and clone size, and the DNA gave D and trimming. The sample includes approximately 240,000 clones, roughly 82% of them seen just once. This CDR3 spans 17 amino acids. Germline CDR1 and CDR2: SGHNT and YYREEE (reference sequence). J lost 2 bases, V lost 4 bases, and 8 bases had no gene match. The TCR comes from a woman older than 75 with active or convalescent COVID-19. V is TRBV5-4 and J is TRBJ2-7, with 14 bases matching TRBD2. Source material: peripheral blood. CDR3 in amino acids: CASSSGTSGSGAYEQYF. The CDR3 DNA sequence: TGTGCCAGCAGCAGTGGGACTAGCGGGAGTGGAGCCTACGAGCAGTACTTC.